The 9 T cell receptor beta chains given below trace back to one sample, sequenced in a study of blood T cell repertoires in COVID-19. The assay was immunoSEQ multiplex PCR, and TCRdb's table has in-frame clones only and misses some. The table includes more than 250,000 clones, 70% to 90% detected once. Material for sequencing was peripheral blood. The receptor source for this set is a human donor in a cohort sampled during active COVID-19.

This chain connects TRBV7-5 to TRBJ1-5; TRBD1 is taken as the D call from the table, unchecked against the DNA. TRBV7-5 is marked as a pseudogene. The CDR3 spans 17 residues. The CDR3 loop reads CARSLTISNRGYQPQHF. The CDR3 region has the DNA TGTGCCAGAAGCCTAACCATTTCGAACAGGGGGTATCAGCCCCAGCATTTT.

The chain is built from TRBV19 and TRBJ2-3, with 9 bases that match TRBD2. This CDR3 is 16 amino acids long. Germline CDR1 is LNHDA and CDR2 is SQIVND (reference sequence). Trimming cost V 3 bases and J 1 base; bases outside gene matches: 5. The CDR3 region has the DNA TGTGCCAGTAGTATTCCCGCTAGCGGGGGCACAGATACGCAGTATTTT. Encoded protein: CASSIPASGGTDTQYF.

The chain links TRBV7-2 to TRBJ2-7; D may be TRBD1 (6 bases). Trimming pared 4 bases from V and 0 bases from J, leaving 16 bases between. This CDR3 region has 16 residues. Germline CDR1 reads SGHTA; CDR2 reads FQGNSA. The CDR3 bases are TGTGCCAGCAGCTCACAGGGACCTCCTTACTCCTACGAGCAGTACTTC. It codes for CASSSQGPPYSYEQYF.

The rearrangement uses TRBV2 and TRBJ2-1; a possible D gene is TRBD1 (5 bases). CDR1 and CDR2 (germline): SNHLY, FYNNEI. The CDR3 is 12 amino acids. V dropped 2 bases and J dropped 9 bases, with 8 bases sitting between them. The CDR3 protein is CASSEQGTEQFF. The CDR3 region has the DNA TGTGCCAGCAGTGAACAGGGAACTGAGCAGTTCTTC.

J is TRBJ1-2 and V is TRBV14, with 9 bases identical to TRBD1. The CDR3 has 16 amino acids. With 7 bases clipped from V and 4 bases from J, the junction kept 13 bases outside the gene matches. Germline V gives CDR1 SGHDN, CDR2 FVKESK. In nucleotides, the CDR3 is TGTGCCAGCACGACAGAACAGGGGGCGCGGAGCTATGGCTACACCTTC. Amino acid sequence: CASTTEQGARSYGYTF. The whole variable domain, remainder taken from reference TRBV14 and TRBJ1-2, is EAGVTQFPSHSVIEKGQTVTLRCDPISGHDNLYWYRRVMGKEIKFLLHFVKESKQDESGMPNNRFLAERTGGTYSTLKVQPAELEDSGVYFCASTTEQGARSYGYTFGSGTRLTVV.

Regarding this clone: Mismatch with germline at one junction end may stem from a read error. The chain combines TRBV7-7 with TRBJ2-5; tentative D call: TRBD2 (5 bases). CDR1 and CDR2 from the germline V gene are SSHAT and FNYEAQ (reference sequence). This CDR3 is built from 12 residues. The DNA of the CDR3 is TGTGCTAGCAGCTCGGGATCTGAGACCCAGTACTTC. Its translation: CASSSGSETQYF.

This chain uses TRBV28 with TRBJ1-6; TRBD1 aligns across 8 bases. The germline V gene encodes CDR1 MDHEN and CDR2 SYDVKM. Trimming at V came to 7 bases and at J to 8 bases, leaving 7 bases not matched to a gene. This CDR3 is 14 amino acids long. CDR3 in amino acids: CASINRGSYSPLHF. The CDR3 nucleotides read TGTGCCAGCATCAACAGGGGGTCTTATTCACCCCTCCACTTT.

The chain employs TRBV4-1 and TRBJ1-3; D remains unclear. Between the trimmed V and J ends, which lost 0 bases and 4 bases, there was a span of 13 bases. This CDR3 contains 16 residues. Germline CDR1 and CDR2: MGHRA and YSYEKL. The CDR3 region is CASSQEVRVAGNTIYF. DNA of the CDR3: TGCGCCAGCAGCCAAGAAGTGAGGGTGGCAGGAAACACCATATATTTT.

V and J are TRBV27 and TRBJ1-2; 8 bases agree with TRBD1. The V segment lost 5 bases and the J segment 4 bases; nucleotides outside the gene matches: 12. Germline lookup yields CDR1 MNHEY and CDR2 SMNVEV (reference sequence). This CDR3 has 16 residues. As DNA, the CDR3 is TGTGCCAGCAGTCCTGACCGGACAGGGTTTGTCTATGGCTACACCTTC. The encoded protein is CASSPDRTGFVYGYTF.